This T cell receptor beta chain was recorded in a study of blood T cell repertoires in COVID-19. Study-level background: There were acute and convalescent COVID-19 samples, and they came from the United States, Italy and Spain.

Source study methods: Amplified reference gene primers provided the basis for estimating nucleated cell counts. The protocol was immunoSEQ multiplex PCR, while the TCRdb copy is restricted to in-frame clones and leaves out a portion. The V and J calls and clone size were taken over from that table, and D and trimming were inferred from the DNA. Of about 220,000 clones in the sample, approximately 86% are singletons; the top ten hold about 3.6%. V lost 7 bases and J 1 base, leaving 10 bases between the germline ends. This CDR3 comprises 13 residues. The specimen was peripheral blood. V usage is TRBV12-3 or TRBV12-4 and J usage is TRBJ1-1, with D possibly being TRBD1 (5 bases). The sequence came from an elderly woman with acute or convalescent COVID-19. CDR3 DNA sequence: TGTGCCAGCACCCTTCAGGGGAACACTGAAGCTTTCTTT. It is translated as CASTLQGNTEAFF.